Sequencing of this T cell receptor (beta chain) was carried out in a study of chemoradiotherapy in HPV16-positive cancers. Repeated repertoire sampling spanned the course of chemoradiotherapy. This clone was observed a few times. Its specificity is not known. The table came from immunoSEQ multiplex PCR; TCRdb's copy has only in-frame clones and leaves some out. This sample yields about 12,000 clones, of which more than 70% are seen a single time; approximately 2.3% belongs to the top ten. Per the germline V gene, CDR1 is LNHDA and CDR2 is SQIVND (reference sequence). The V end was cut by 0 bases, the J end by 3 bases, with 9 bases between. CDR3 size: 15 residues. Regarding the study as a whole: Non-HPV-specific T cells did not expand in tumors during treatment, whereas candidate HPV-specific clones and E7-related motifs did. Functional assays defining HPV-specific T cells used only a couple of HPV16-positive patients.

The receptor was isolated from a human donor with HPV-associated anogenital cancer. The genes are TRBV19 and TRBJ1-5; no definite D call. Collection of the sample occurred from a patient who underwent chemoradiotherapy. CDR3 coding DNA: TGTGCCAGTAGTATAGATTTAAGAGACAATCAGCCCCAGCATTTT. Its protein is CASSIDLRDNQPQHF.